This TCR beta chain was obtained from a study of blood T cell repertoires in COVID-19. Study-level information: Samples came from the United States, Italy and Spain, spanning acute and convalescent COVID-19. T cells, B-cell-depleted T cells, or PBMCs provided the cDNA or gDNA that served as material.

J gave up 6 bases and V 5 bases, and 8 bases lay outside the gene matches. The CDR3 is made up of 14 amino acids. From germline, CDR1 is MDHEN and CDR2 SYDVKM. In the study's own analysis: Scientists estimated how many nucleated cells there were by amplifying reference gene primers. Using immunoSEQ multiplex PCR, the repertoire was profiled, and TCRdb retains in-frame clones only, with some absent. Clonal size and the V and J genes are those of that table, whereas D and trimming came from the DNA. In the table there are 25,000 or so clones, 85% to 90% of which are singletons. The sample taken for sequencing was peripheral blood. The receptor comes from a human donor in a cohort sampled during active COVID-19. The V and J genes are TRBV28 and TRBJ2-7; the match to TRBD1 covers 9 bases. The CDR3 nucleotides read TGTGCCAGCAGTACCCCGGGACAGGGACGCGAGCAGTACTTC. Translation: CASSTPGQGREQYF.